This T cell receptor beta chain was captured in a study of T cell clusters in autoimmune cytopenias. Study background: Healthy control donors averaged about 52 years of age, with a median of roughly 60 years.

Germline lookup yields CDR1 MNHEY and CDR2 SVGAGI. The CDR3 consists of 15 residues. TRB amplification used approximately 250 ng of peripheral blood genomic DNA. Multiplex touch-down PCR amplified TRB using TRB-A and TRB-B pools in one tube. TCRdb reanalyzed the multiplex PCR reads, giving one entry per CDR3 protein sequence and no DNA. The sample totals around 7,000 distinct CDR3 sequences. The sample also formed part of further work on T cell repertoires in aging, cancer and after chemotherapy. Per that study: Six age groups, ranging from 30 or younger to 70 or older, included the donors. In cancer patients, declining TCR diversity with age involved lost richness and lost evenness.

The sample comprised peripheral blood. The receptor was isolated from a human donor in good health. J is TRBJ2-6 and V is TRBV6-5. CDR3 residues: CASSYESTGANVLTF.